A single T cell receptor beta chain is shown here with its context. The data are from a study of shared clonotypes between healthy human individuals. Assay runs were performed at deep level. Generated by immunoSEQ multiplex PCR, the TCRdb table keeps only in-frame clones and is missing some. The sample gives fewer than 1.8 million clones, 98% to 99% of which show up once; roughly 0.36% is in the top ten. Germline assignment: CDR1 LNHDA and CDR2 SQIVND (reference sequence). The V gene lost 5 bases and the J gene lost 5 bases, with 10 bases spanning the gap. The CDR3 contains 13 residues. The rearrangement links TRBV19 to TRBJ1-5; D gene unclear. The sequencing input was naive CD4+ T cells sorted from blood. The subset denotes: CD45RA+ positively selected. The receptor's source is a man between 25 and 39 years old in good health. The CDR3 bases are TGTGCCAGTAGTCCCTGGATCGATCAGCCCCAGCATTTT. Its translation is CASSPWIDQPQHF.